This entry is about one T cell receptor (beta chain). This record comes from a study of control samples from healthy donors and cancer patients. This CDR3 is 15 amino acids long. Germline loops: CDR1 MGHDK, CDR2 SYGVNS. V gave up 1 base and J gave up 0 bases, with 9 bases separating them. Assay: immunoSEQ multiplex PCR; the TCRdb copy retains only in-frame clones and omits some. The table records roughly 130,000 clones, roughly 89% of them present only once. This chain uses TRBV25-1 with TRBJ1-1; D is possibly TRBD1 (5 bases). Sequences were obtained from blood. The receptor was isolated from a young man in good health. Here the CDR3 DNA reads TGTGCCAGCAGTGAATCGAGGGGTCTGAACACTGAAGCTTTCTTT. Residues: CASSESRGLNTEAFF.